This record concerns one TCR beta chain sequence. From RNA transcripts, TCR beta CDR3 regions were amplified. During a first-round RT-PCR of the TCR CDR3, the HTBI primer set was used. TCRdb called the multiplex PCR reads again in MiXCR, with one record for every CDR3 protein. The data show a few hundred thousand distinct CDR3 sequences, 15% to 18% seen once. CDR1 and CDR2 from the germline V gene are MNHNS and SASEGT. This CDR3 has 17 residues. Trimming left V 6 bases short and J 9 bases short, with 27 bases between. This specimen comes from a study of T cells in Graves' hyperthyroidism and ophthalmopathy.

The TCR comes from a woman aged 18-30 years with Graves' hyperthyroidism that later progressed to Graves' ophthalmopathy. The rearrangement links TRBV6-1 to TRBJ2-4; tentatively, D is TRBD1 or TRBD2 (5 bases each). Source material: blood. The CDR3 loop is CASRSPRRGQGEGIQYF. CDR3 DNA sequence: TGTGCCAGCAGATCTCCCCGGCGCGGGCAGGGAGAGGGCATTCAGTACTTC.